These 21 T cell receptor beta chains share one sample of origin, sequenced in a study of blood T cells in healthy people across ages. Primers used in a second PCR of roughly 6 to 11 cycles were a sample-barcoded 5' primer and a J-beta primer mix. TCRdb redid the calling of the 5' RACE reads with MiXCR, one entry per CDR3 protein. The sample contains 1.5 million to 2 million distinct CDR3 sequences, about 31% of which appear only once. The sequencing input was blood. The receptors here all came from a woman in her 30s in good health.

This rearrangement joins TRBV12-3 or TRBV12-4 to TRBJ1-1; D might be TRBD1 (5 bases). This CDR3 spans 15 amino acids. The V end lost 4 bases, the J end lost 1 base, and 13 bases lay between the germline ends. The CDR3 DNA reads TGTGCCAGCAGTTCCCGACAGCTTAAGAACACTGAAGCTTTCTTT. Translated: CASSSRQLKNTEAFF.

The chain has TRBV6-6 and TRBJ2-5; TRBD2 might be the D (5 bases). This CDR3 spans 15 amino acids. V lost 2 bases and J lost 1, with 11 bases in between. From germline, CDR1 is MNHNY and CDR2 SVGAGI (reference sequence). The CDR3 sequence is CASSYMSRGQETQYF. The CDR3 DNA reads TGTGCCAGCAGTTACATGAGTCGGGGCCAAGAGACCCAGTACTTC.

This clonotype was seen ten or more times. This sequence joins TRBV7-3 and TRBJ2-3; D possibly corresponds to TRBD1 (5 bases). V dropped 2 bases and J dropped 3 bases, with 6 bases sitting between them. This CDR3 contains 13 residues. CDR1 is SGHTA, CDR2 FQGTGA, per germline. CDR3 DNA: TGTGCCAGCAGCTTACGACAGACAGATACGCAGTATTTT. It translates to CASSLRQTDTQYF.

This clonotype was detected only a few times. The chain has TRBV9 and TRBJ2-4; 7 bases fit TRBD2. V lost 2 bases to trimming and J lost 9 bases; unmatched junction nucleotides: 5. The CDR3 is 13 amino acids. The germline CDR1 and CDR2 sequences are SGDLS and YYNGEE. The CDR3 loop reads CASSVAGVGIQYF. CDR3 bases: TGTGCCAGCAGCGTCGCGGGAGTTGGCATTCAGTACTTC.

Regarding this clonotype: This may come from a read error, since a much larger clone is one base off. V is TRBV4-1 and J is TRBJ2-1, with 7 nucleotides matching TRBD2. The CDR3 has 16 amino acids. Germline CDR1 reads MGHRA; CDR2 reads YSYEKL. The CDR3 DNA reads as TGCGCCAGCAACCAAGTCGGGCTAGCGGCCTACAATGAGCAGTTCTTC. Translation gives CASNQVGLAAYNEQFF.

This clonotype turned up a few times. The chain has TRBV2 and TRBJ2-5; 7 nucleotides match TRBD2. The V gene's germline CDR1 is SNHLY and CDR2 FYNNEI. The CDR3 is 15 amino acids. The V segment lost 4 bases and the J segment 0 bases; nucleotides outside the gene matches: 5. The CDR3: CASSGLAGDQETQYF. Here the CDR3 DNA reads TGTGCCAGCAGTGGACTCGCGGGAGACCAAGAGACCCAGTACTTC.

The table lists this clonotype with a count of one. A read error may be the cause here, since a much bigger clone is one base away. The J gene is TRBJ2-4, the V gene TRBV9; weak D call: TRBD2 (6 bases). Trimming shortened V by 1 base and J by 9 bases, and 11 bases separated the two germline ends. Germline assignment: CDR1 SGDLS and CDR2 YYNGEE. This CDR3 spans 13 amino acids. The CDR3 region has the DNA TGTGCCAGCAGCGTACTGGAGGAGGGCATTCAGTACTTC. This translates into CASSVLEEGIQYF.

For the CDR3, the DNA is TGTGCCAGCAGCCTAGGGGCAATTTGGGAGAATACCAACTCCTACAATGAGCAGTTCTTC. Translated: CASSLGAIWENTNSYNEQFF. This chain connects TRBV3-1 to TRBJ2-1; D tentatively fits TRBD1 or TRBD2 (5 bases each). The CDR3 is 20 amino acids. Trimming stripped 4 bases from V and 0 bases from J, with 25 bases between. Germline CDR1 and CDR2: LGHDT and YNNKEL (reference sequence).

The gene calls are TRBV25-1 and TRBJ1-2, with 8 bases aligning to TRBD1. Trimming took 5 bases from V and 8 from J; bases not matched to a gene: 10. This CDR3 has 14 residues. Germline V gene data show CDR1 as MGHDK and CDR2 as SYGVNS. DNA of the CDR3: TGTGCCAGCAGTCCCCAGGGGGCGACTAGGGGCTACACCTTC. It specifies CASSPQGATRGYTF.

This chain joins TRBV28 and TRBJ2-1, with D unresolved. The CDR3 spans 22 residues. V lost 7 bases to trimming and J lost 7 bases, with 41 bases between them. Per the germline V gene, CDR1 is MDHEN and CDR2 is SYDVKM. The CDR3 loop is CASTPGTLKGPGTASLGNEQFF. The CDR3 DNA is TGTGCCAGCACCCCCGGAACGTTAAAAGGTCCCGGAACCGCTAGTCTCGGAAATGAGCAGTTCTTC.

The table lists this clonotype with a few counts. V and J are TRBV27 and TRBJ1-2, with 9 bases matching TRBD1. CDR3 length: 13 residues. V shed 6 bases, J shed 3 bases, and the junction held 2 bases outside the gene matches. Germline loops: CDR1 MNHEY, CDR2 SMNVEV (reference sequence). CDR3 in DNA: TGTGCCAGCAGGGGACAGGGCCACTATGGCTACACCTTC. As protein: CASRGQGHYGYTF.

This chain uses TRBV10-3 with TRBJ2-7, with D possibly matching TRBD1 (6 bases). The length of the CDR3 is 15 residues. Trimming removed 0 bases from V and 2 bases from J, with 11 bases in between. CDR1 and CDR2 from the germline V gene are ENHRY and SYGVKD. The chain's CDR3 is CAISESVGQAYEQYF. In nucleotides, the CDR3 is TGTGCCATCAGTGAGTCGGTGGGACAAGCCTACGAGCAGTACTTC.

J is TRBJ1-1 and V is TRBV29-1; D is perhaps TRBD1 (6 bases). CDR1 SQVTM and CDR2 ANQGSEA come from the germline V gene. V lost 4 bases and J 4 bases, leaving 13 bases between the germline ends. This CDR3 has 13 residues. The CDR3 loop is CSVVGGQSTEAFF. In DNA form, the CDR3 reads TGCAGCGTTGTTGGGGGGCAGAGCACTGAAGCTTTCTTT.

This clonotype was seen once. The J gene is TRBJ1-1, the V gene TRBV30; no definite D call. This CDR3 has 10 residues. Germline CDR1 reads GTSNPN; CDR2 reads SVGIG (reference sequence). V was pared by 4 bases and J by 12 bases, with 12 bases between. The CDR3 region is CAWTESVPFF. The CDR3 DNA follows: TGTGCCTGGACAGAATCTGTACCTTTCTTT.

This clonotype was detected a few times. The rearrangement joins TRBV14 to TRBJ2-5; tentative D call: TRBD2 (5 bases). This CDR3 is built from 14 residues. Germline assignment: CDR1 SGHDN and CDR2 FVKESK. V was pared by 4 bases and J by 5 bases, with 14 bases between. This chain's CDR3 is CASSPPGRRETQYF. The CDR3 coding sequence is TGTGCCAGCAGCCCCCCGGGAAGGCGGGAGACCCAGTACTTC. The full variable domain, completed using reference TRBV14 and TRBJ2-5, is EAGVTQFPSHSVIEKGQTVTLRCDPISGHDNLYWYRRVMGKEIKFLLHFVKESKQDESGMPNNRFLAERTGGTYSTLKVQPAELEDSGVYFCASSPPGRRETQYFGPGTRLLVL.

The chain recombines TRBV6-5 with TRBJ2-3; the match to TRBD2 covers 13 bases. The CDR3 extends over 17 amino acids. Germline lookup yields CDR1 MNHEY and CDR2 SVGAGI. The V gene end was trimmed by 4 bases and the J gene end by 4 bases; junction bases not matched to a gene: 8. DNA for the CDR3: TGTGCCAGCAGTTCGCGAACTAGCGGGAGGGCCCCAGATACGCAGTATTTT. Residues: CASSSRTSGRAPDTQYF.

V usage is TRBV5-1 and J usage is TRBJ2-3; D is undetermined. This CDR3 has 15 amino acids. V shed 3 bases and J shed 1 base, with 12 bases lying between them. Germline V CDR1 and CDR2: SGHRS, YFSETQ. CDR3 sequence: CASSSQTRGTDTQYF. The CDR3 DNA follows: TGCGCCAGCAGCTCACAGACTCGCGGCACAGATACGCAGTATTTT.

This clonotype came up many times. The chain carries TRBV29-1 and TRBJ2-5; TRBD2 might be the D (5 bases). Germline-derived CDR1 and CDR2 are SQVTM and ANQGSEA. Deletions cut 1 base from V and 5 bases from J, with 14 bases between. The CDR3 has 14 amino acids. This chain's CDR3 is CSVEARDPEETQYF. Here the CDR3 DNA reads TGCAGCGTTGAAGCGAGGGATCCAGAGGAGACCCAGTACTTC. Filled out from reference TRBV29-1 and TRBJ2-5, the complete variable domain reads SAVISQKPSRDICQRGTSLTIQCQVDSQVTMMFWYRQQPGQSLTLIATANQGSEATYESGFVIDKFPISRPNLTFSTLTVSNMSPEDSSIYLCSVEARDPEETQYFGPGTRLLVL.

There are a few counts of this clonotype. The chain is built from TRBV6-2 or TRBV6-3 and TRBJ1-5; D remains unclear. V was clipped by 2 bases and J by 8 bases, with 10 bases between them. From germline, CDR1 is MNHEY and CDR2 SVGEGT. The CDR3 totals 13 residues. CDR3 nucleotides: TGTGCCAGCAGTTACGAGGGTGTGAAGCCCCAGCATTTT. Translating it yields CASSYEGVKPQHF.

The chain joins TRBV7-9 to TRBJ1-1; 8 nucleotides line up with TRBD1. The CDR3 sequence is 14 residues long. Trimming took 2 bases from V and 4 from J; bases not matched to a gene: 3. CDR1 and CDR2 (germline): SEHNR, FQNEAQ (reference sequence). The CDR3 DNA reads as TGTGCCAGCAGCTTACAGGGGGCCGTCACTGAAGCTTTCTTT. It encodes CASSLQGAVTEAFF. Based on the CDR3 plus reference TRBV7-9 and TRBJ1-1, the full variable domain is DTGVSQNPRHKITKRGQNVTFRCDPISEHNRLYWYRQTLGQGPEFLTYFQNEAQLEKSRLLSDRFSAERPKGSFSTLEIQRTEQGDSAMYLCASSLQGAVTEAFFGQGTRLTVV.

The chain couples TRBV4-2 to TRBJ2-1, with 7 bases fitting TRBD1. From germline, CDR1 is LGHNA and CDR2 YNFKEQ. There are 15 residues in the CDR3. V lost 0 bases to trimming and J lost 2 bases; unmatched junction nucleotides: 1. The CDR3 here is CASSQETGTYNEQFF. The CDR3 nucleotides are TGTGCCAGCAGCCAAGAGACAGGGACCTACAATGAGCAGTTCTTC.